This is a list of T cell receptor beta chains from one sample in a study of cytomegalovirus exposure and HLA in healthy donors. Produced via immunoSEQ multiplex PCR; TCRdb's table is partial and in-frame only. This table holds 75,000 to 100,000 clones, around 68% found once. Material: PBMCs. These TCRs come from a female donor in good health and CMV-seronegative. Each CDR3 is given with its conserved first and last residue. Fields, in order: J gene, V gene, CDR3 protein.

TRBJ2-7	TRBV6-1	CASTTGPLRYGEQYF
TRBJ1-2	TRBV2	CASSGQALGYGYTF
TRBJ2-3	TRBV28	CASSSAADTQYF
TRBJ1-6	TRBV27	CASSSDRPMNSPLHF
TRBJ1-3	TRBV7-2	CASSLGQLGNTIYF
TRBJ2-5	TRBV7-2	CASSPSGSQETQYF
TRBJ2-7	TRBV6-5	CASSSGQGWNEQYF
TRBJ1-5	TRBV9	CASSPGTPNQPQHF
TRBJ2-3	TRBV5-1	CASSRTELHTDTQYF
TRBJ1-2	TRBV7-9	CASSLEAGDGYTF
TRBJ1-2	TRBV30	CAWSGGGGYTF
TRBJ1-2	TRBV11-3	CASSPRTGGDGYTF
TRBJ2-3	TRBV5-1	CASSSASGPTDTQYF
TRBJ1-1	TRBV28	CASSLYQGRGQGNTEAFF